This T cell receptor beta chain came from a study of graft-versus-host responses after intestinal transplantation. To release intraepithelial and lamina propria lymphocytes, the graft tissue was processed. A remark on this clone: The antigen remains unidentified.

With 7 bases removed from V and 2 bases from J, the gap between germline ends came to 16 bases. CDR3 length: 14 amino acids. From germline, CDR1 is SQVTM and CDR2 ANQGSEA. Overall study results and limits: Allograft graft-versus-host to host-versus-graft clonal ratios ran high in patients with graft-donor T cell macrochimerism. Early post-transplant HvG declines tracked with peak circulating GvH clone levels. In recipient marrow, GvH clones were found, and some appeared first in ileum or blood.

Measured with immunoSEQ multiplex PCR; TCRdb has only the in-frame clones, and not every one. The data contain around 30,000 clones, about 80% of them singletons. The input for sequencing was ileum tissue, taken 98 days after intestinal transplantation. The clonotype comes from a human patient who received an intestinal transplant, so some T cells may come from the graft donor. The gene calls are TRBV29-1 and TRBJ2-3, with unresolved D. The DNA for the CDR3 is TGCAGCGCTAGGGCCGTTGCATTCACAGATACGCAGTATTTT. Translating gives CSARAVAFTDTQYF.